This T cell receptor beta chain was retrieved from a study of post-analysis software for immune sequencing data. Regarding this clonotype: Its target is unknown.

V trimming: 5 bases; J trimming: 0 bases; junction bases outside the gene matches: 10. CDR3 size: 16 residues. Germline V gives CDR1 DFQATT, CDR2 SNEGSKA (reference sequence). Incorporated into the TCR beta cDNA libraries were unique molecular identifiers, which served to reduce PCR and sequencing biases. Each CDR3 protein is one row after TCRdb ran MiXCR on the PCR reads. The repertoire holds 700,000 to 800,000 distinct CDR3 sequences, 30% seen once, with around 0.6% in the top ten. Findings of the study overall: About five TRBV segments were more frequent in patients than controls; TRBV5-6, TRBV5-1 and TRBV20-1 belonged to this group.

This clonotype originated in a girl between 10 and 17 years old with multiple sclerosis. Sequences were obtained from blood. The rearrangement uses TRBV20-1 and TRBJ2-7, with TRBD1 matching 10 bases. The CDR3 sequence is CSAGPRTGGSSYEQYF. The DNA of the CDR3 is TGCAGTGCTGGCCCTCGGACAGGGGGAAGCTCCTACGAGCAGTACTTC.